This T cell receptor (beta chain) was obtained from a study of T cells in Graves' hyperthyroidism and ophthalmopathy. As for the study in general: Once the initial diagnosis was made, peripheral blood was obtained before any treatment.

A remark on this clonotype: What it binds is not known.

CDR1 MGHRA and CDR2 YSYEKL come from the germline V gene. The V end was cut by 2 bases, the J end by 4 bases, with 16 bases between. The CDR3 is 16 residues long. Amplification yielded TCR beta CDR3 regions, with RNA transcripts as the source. First-round RT-PCR with HTBI primers amplified the TCR CDR3 region. TCRdb recomputed calls from the multiplex PCR reads with MiXCR, one row per CDR3 protein. The sample lists some 560,000 distinct CDR3 sequences, more than 15% occurring once. Diagnoses were established using clinical symptoms, serum thyroxine and TRAb, thyroid ultrasound and orbital computed tomography. Study-wide results and caveats: Researchers report that a 13 V-J model separated ophthalmopathy from stable hyperthyroidism. Also found in blood were most expanded thyroid clonotypes above 0.001.

This TCR was recovered from a woman aged 30 to 39 with Graves' hyperthyroidism. The gene calls are TRBV4-1 and TRBJ2-3; D might be TRBD1 or TRBD2, each matching 5 bases. The sample consisted of blood. The CDR3 sequence is CASSQSGHVRADTQYF. CDR3 sequence (DNA): TGCGCCAGCAGCCAAAGCGGACATGTTAGGGCAGATACGCAGTATTTT.